This TCR beta chain stems from a study of blood T cell repertoires in COVID-19. Across the study: Acute and convalescent COVID-19 samples came from the United States, Italy and Spain.

Participants' reported clinical history set cohort assignment. Germline V gene lookup returns CDR1 ENHRY and CDR2 SYGVKD. Trimming pared 3 bases from V and 8 bases from J, leaving 16 bases between. The CDR3 totals 14 residues. In the study's own analysis: Estimation of nucleated cell counts relied on the amplification of reference gene primers. The protocol was immunoSEQ multiplex PCR, while the TCRdb copy is restricted to in-frame clones and leaves out a portion. V and J calls and clone size are copied from that table; D and trimming were computed from the DNA. This sample has approximately 240,000 clones, with approximately 83% found just once.

The sequence was obtained from a woman between 35 and 50 years old with acute COVID-19. The rearrangement uses TRBV10-3 and TRBJ1-1; D is perhaps TRBD1 (6 bases). The sample consisted of PBMCs or T cells enriched from blood (not recorded which). CDR3 region: CAISDRQVSMEAFF. CDR3 bases: TGTGCCATCAGTGACCGACAGGTTTCAATGGAAGCTTTCTTT.